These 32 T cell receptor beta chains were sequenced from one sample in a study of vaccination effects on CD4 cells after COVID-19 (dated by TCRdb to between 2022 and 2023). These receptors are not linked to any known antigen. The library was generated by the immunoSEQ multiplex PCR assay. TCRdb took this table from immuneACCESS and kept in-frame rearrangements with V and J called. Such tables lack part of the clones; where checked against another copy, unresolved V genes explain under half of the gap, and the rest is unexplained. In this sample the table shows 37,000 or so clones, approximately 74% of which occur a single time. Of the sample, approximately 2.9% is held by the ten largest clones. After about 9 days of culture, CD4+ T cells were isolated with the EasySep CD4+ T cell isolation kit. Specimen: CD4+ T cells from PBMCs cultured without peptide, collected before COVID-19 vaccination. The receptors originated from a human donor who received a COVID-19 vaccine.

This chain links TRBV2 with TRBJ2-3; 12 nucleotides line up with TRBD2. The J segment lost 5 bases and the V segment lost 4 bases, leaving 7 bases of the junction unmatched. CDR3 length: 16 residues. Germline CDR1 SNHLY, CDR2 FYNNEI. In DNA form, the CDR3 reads TGTGCCAGCAGTGTCACTAGCGGGGGGCCCGGAGATACGCAGTATTTT. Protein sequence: CASSVTSGGPGDTQYF.

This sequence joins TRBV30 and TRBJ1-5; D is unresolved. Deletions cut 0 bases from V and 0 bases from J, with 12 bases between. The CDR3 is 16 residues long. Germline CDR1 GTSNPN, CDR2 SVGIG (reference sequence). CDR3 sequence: CAWSVPPGYSNQPQHF. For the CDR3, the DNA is TGTGCCTGGAGTGTACCCCCCGGATATAGCAATCAGCCCCAGCATTTT.

Here the CDR3 DNA reads TGTGCCAGCAAGCCCGACTCAGGGGGGCCAGCCAAAAACATTCAGTACTTC. Its translation: CASKPDSGGPAKNIQYF. V and J are TRBV2 and TRBJ2-4, with D perhaps matching TRBD1 (7 bases). There are 17 residues in the CDR3. V was clipped by 7 bases and J by 0 bases, with 19 bases between them. The V gene's germline CDR1 is SNHLY and CDR2 FYNNEI. Variable domain in full (rest from reference TRBV2 and TRBJ2-4): EPEVTQTPSHQVTQMGQEVILRCVPISNHLYFYWYRQILGQKVEFLVSFYNNEISEKSEIFDDQFSVERPDGSNFTLKIRSTKLEDSAMYFCASKPDSGGPAKNIQYFGAGTRLSVL.

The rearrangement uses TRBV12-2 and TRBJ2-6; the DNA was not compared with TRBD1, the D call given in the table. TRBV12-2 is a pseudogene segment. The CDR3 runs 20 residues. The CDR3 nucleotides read TGTGCAAGTCGCTCCCCCCCGCGGGACAGGCCCAACTCTGGGGCCAACGTCCTGACTTTC. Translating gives CASRSPPRDRPNSGANVLTF.

The CDR3, as DNA: TGTGCCAGCAGTTCCCGCAGAAATCAGCCCCAGCATTTT. This sequence encodes CASSSRRNQPQHF. The rearrangement uses TRBV28 and TRBJ1-5; D ambiguous. Per germline, CDR1 MDHEN and CDR2 SYDVKM. Trimming removed 4 bases at V and 4 bases at J, with 8 bases between. This CDR3 comprises 13 residues.

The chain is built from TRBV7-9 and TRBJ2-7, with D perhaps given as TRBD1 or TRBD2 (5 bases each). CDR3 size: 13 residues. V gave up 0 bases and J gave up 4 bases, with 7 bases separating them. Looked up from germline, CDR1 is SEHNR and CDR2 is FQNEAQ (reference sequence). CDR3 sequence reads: CASSLAGVYEQYF. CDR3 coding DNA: TGTGCCAGCAGCTTAGCGGGGGTGTACGAGCAGTACTTC.

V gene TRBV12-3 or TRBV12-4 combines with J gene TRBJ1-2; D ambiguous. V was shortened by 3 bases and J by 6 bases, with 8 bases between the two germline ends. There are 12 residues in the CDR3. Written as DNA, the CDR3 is TGTGCCAGCAGTTTCATCAGGAATGGCTACACCTTC. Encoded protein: CASSFIRNGYTF.

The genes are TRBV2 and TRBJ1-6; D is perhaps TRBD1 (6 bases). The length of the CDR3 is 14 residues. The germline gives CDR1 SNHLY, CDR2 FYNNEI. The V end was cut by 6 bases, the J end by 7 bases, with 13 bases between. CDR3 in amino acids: CASSLGGGNSPLHF. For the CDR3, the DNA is TGTGCCAGCAGCCTGGGAGGGGGGAATTCACCCCTCCACTTT.

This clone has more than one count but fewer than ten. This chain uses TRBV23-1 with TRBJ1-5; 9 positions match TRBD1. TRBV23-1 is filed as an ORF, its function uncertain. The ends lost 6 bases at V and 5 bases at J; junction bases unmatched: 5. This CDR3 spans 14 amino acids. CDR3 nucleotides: TGCGCCAGCAGCCACAGGGACAGGGATCAGCCCCAGCATTTT. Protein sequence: CASSHRDRDQPQHF.

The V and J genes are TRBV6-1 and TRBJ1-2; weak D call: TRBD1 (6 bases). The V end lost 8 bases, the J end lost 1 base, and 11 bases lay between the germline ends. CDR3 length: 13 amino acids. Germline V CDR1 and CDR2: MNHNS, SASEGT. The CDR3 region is CASVKGDNYGYTF. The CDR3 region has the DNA TGTGCCAGCGTGAAGGGGGATAACTATGGCTACACCTTC.

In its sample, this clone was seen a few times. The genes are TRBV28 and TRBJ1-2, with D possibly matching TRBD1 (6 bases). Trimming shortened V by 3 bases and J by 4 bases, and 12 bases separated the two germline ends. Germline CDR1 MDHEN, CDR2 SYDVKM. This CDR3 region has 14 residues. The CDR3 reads CASSFLGAGYGYTF. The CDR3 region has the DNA TGTGCCAGCAGTTTTCTGGGGGCCGGCTATGGCTACACCTTC.

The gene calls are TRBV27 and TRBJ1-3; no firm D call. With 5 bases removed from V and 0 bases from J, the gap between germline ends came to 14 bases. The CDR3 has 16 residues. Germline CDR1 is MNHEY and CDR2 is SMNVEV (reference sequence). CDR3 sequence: CASSPVGLSSGNTIYF. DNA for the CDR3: TGTGCCAGCAGTCCCGTCGGACTGAGCTCTGGAAACACCATATATTTT.

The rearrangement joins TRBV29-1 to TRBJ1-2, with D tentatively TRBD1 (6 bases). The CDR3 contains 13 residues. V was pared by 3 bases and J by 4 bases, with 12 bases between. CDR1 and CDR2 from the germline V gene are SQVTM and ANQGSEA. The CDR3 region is CSVDLGQPYGYTF. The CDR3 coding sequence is TGCAGCGTTGACCTCGGACAGCCCTATGGCTACACCTTC.

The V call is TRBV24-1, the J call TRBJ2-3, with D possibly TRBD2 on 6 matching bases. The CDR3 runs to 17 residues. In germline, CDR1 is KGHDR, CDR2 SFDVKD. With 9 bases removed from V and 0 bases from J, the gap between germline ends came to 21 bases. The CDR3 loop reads CATAPGTGFSSTDTQYF. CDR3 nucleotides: TGTGCCACCGCCCCCGGGACTGGCTTTTCTAGCACAGATACGCAGTATTTT.

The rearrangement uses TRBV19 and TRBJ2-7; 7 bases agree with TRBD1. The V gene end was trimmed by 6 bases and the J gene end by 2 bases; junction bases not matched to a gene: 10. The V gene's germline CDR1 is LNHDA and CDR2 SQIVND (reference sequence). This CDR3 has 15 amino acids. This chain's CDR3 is CASSLPRQGTYEQYF. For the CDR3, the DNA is TGTGCCAGTAGCCTCCCCCGACAGGGAACCTACGAGCAGTACTTC.

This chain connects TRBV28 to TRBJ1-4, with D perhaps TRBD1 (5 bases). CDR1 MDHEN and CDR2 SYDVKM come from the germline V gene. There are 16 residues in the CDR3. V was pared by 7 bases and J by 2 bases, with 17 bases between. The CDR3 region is CASKRRVGATNEKLFF. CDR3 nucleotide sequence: TGTGCCAGCAAAAGACGGGTCGGGGCTACTAATGAAAAACTGTTTTTT.

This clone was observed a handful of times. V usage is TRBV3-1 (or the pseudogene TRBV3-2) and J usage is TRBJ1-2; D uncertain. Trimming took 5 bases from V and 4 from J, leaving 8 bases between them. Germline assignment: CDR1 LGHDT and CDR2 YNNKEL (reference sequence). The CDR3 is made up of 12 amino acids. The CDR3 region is CASSGRVYGYTF. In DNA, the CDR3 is TGTGCCAGCAGCGGACGGGTCTATGGCTACACCTTC.

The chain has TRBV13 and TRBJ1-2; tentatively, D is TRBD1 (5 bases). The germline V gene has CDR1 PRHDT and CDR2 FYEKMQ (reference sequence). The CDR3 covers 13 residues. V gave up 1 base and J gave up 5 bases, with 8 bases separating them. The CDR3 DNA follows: TGTGCCAGCAGCTTAGAGGGGCGGTATGGCTACACCTTC. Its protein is CASSLEGRYGYTF.

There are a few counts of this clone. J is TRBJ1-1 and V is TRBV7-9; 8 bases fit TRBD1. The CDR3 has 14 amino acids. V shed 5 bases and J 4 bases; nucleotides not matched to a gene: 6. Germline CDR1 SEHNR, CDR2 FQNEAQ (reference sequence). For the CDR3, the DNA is TGTGCCAGCAGCCCCAAAACAGGGGGCACTGAAGCTTTCTTT. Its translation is CASSPKTGGTEAFF. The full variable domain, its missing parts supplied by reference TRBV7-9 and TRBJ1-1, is DTGVSQNPRHKITKRGQNVTFRCDPISEHNRLYWYRQTLGQGPEFLTYFQNEAQLEKSRLLSDRFSAERPKGSFSTLEIQRTEQGDSAMYLCASSPKTGGTEAFFGQGTRLTVV.

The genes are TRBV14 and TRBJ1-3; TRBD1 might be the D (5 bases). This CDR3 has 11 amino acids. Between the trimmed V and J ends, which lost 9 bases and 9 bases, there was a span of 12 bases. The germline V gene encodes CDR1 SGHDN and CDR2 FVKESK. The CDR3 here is CASEGIRTIYF. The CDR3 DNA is TGTGCCAGTGAGGGGATTCGCACCATATATTTT.

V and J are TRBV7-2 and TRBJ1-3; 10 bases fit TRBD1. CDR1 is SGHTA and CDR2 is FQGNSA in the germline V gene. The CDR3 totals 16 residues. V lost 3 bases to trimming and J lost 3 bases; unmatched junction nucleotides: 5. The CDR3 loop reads CASSLYGTGVGNTIYF. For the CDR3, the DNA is TGTGCCAGCAGCTTGTACGGGACAGGGGTTGGAAACACCATATATTTT.

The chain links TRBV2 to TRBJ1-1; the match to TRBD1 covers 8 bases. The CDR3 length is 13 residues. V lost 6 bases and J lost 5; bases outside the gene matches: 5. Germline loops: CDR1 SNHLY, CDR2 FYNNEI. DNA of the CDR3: TGTGCCAGCAGCCAGGGGGCTAATACTGAAGCTTTCTTT. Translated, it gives CASSQGANTEAFF.

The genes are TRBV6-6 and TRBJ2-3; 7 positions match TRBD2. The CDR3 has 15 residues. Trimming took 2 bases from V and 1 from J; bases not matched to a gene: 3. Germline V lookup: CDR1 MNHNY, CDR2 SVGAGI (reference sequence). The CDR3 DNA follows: TGTGCCAGCAGTTACGGCGGGAGAGGCACAGATACGCAGTATTTT. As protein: CASSYGGRGTDTQYF.

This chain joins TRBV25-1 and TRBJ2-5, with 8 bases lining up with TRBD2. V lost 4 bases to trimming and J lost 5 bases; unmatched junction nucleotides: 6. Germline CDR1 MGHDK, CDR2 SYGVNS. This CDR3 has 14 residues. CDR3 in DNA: TGTGCCAGCAGTGTACTAGCGGCCGGGGAGACCCAGTACTTC. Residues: CASSVLAAGETQYF.

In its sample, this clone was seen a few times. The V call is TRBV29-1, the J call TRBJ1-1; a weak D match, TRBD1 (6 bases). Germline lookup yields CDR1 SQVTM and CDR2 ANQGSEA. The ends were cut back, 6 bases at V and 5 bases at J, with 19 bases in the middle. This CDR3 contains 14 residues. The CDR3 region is CSVARVGAVTEAFF. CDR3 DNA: TGCAGCGTGGCCCGCGTGGGGGCGGTTACTGAAGCTTTCTTT.

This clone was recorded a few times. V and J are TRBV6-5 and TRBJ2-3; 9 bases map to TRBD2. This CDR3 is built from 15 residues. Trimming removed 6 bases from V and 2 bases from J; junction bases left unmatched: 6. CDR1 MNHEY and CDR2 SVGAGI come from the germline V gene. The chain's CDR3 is CASRERGAPTDTQYF. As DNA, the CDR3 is TGTGCCAGCAGGGAGCGGGGGGCCCCCACAGATACGCAGTATTTT.

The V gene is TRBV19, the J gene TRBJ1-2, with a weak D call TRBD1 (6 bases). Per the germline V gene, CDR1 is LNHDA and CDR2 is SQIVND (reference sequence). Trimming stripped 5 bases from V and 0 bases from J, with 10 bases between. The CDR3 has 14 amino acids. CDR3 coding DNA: TGTGCCAGTAGTCGACAGGACGCTAACTATGGCTACACCTTC. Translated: CASSRQDANYGYTF.

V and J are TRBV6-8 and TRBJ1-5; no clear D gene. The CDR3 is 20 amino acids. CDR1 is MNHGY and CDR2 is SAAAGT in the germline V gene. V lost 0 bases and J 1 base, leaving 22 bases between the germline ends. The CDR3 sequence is CASSYSRFMGGGLSNQPQHF. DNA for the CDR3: TGTGCCAGCAGTTACTCGAGGTTCATGGGAGGCGGACTAAGCAATCAGCCCCAGCATTTT.

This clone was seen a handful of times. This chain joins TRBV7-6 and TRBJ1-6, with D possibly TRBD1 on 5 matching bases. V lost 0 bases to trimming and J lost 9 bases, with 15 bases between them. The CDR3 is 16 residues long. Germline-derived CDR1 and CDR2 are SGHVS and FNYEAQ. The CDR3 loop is CASSLAATGEGSPLHF. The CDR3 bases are TGTGCCAGCAGCTTAGCCGCAACGGGGGAGGGTTCACCCCTCCACTTT.

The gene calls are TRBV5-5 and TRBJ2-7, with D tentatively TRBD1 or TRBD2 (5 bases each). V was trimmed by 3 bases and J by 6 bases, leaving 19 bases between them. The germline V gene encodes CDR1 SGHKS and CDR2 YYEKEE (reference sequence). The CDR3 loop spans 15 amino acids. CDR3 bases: TGTGCCAGCAGCTCCCAGGCAGGGCGGGTAAGCGAGCAGTACTTC. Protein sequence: CASSSQAGRVSEQYF.

The DNA of the CDR3 is TGTGCCAGCAGTTCGAGCGGGAGGGGCACCGGGGAGCTGTTTTTT. Translated, it gives CASSSSGRGTGELFF. This chain connects TRBV7-9 to TRBJ2-2; TRBD2 agrees at 10 bases. The CDR3 sequence is 15 residues long. Germline V CDR1 and CDR2: SEHNR, FQNEAQ (reference sequence). V was pared by 6 bases and J by 4 bases, with 5 bases of the junction left unmatched.

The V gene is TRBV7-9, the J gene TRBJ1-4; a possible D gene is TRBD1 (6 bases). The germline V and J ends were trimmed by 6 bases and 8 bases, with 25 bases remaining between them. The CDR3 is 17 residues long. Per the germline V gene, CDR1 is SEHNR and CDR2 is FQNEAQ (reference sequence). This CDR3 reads CASRPRDSGRGKEKLFF. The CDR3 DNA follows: TGTGCCAGCAGACCCCGTGACTCGGGCAGGGGAAAGGAAAAACTGTTTTTT.